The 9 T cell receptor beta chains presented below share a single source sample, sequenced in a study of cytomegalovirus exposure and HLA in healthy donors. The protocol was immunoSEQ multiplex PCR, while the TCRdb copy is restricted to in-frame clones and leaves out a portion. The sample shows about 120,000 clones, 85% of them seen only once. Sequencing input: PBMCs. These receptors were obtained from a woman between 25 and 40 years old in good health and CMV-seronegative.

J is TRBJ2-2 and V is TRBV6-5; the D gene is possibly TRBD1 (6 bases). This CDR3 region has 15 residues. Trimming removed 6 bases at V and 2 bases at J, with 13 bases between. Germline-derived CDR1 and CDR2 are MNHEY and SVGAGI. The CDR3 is CASSPGTLNTGELFF. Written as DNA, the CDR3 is TGTGCCAGCAGCCCCGGGACACTCAACACCGGGGAGCTGTTTTTT.

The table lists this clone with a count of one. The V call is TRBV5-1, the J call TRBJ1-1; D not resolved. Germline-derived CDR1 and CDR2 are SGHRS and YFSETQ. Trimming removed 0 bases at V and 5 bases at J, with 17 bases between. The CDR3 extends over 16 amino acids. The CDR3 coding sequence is TGCGCCAGCAGCTTGGGGGCCGGGGTAGAGGTGACTGAAGCTTTCTTT. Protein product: CASSLGAGVEVTEAFF.

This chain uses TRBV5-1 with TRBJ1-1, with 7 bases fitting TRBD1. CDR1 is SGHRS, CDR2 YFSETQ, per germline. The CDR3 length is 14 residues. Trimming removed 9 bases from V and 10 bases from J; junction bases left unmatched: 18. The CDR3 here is CATRDLKQGTSAFF. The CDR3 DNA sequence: TGCGCCACCCGGGACCTCAAACAGGGGACTTCAGCTTTCTTT.

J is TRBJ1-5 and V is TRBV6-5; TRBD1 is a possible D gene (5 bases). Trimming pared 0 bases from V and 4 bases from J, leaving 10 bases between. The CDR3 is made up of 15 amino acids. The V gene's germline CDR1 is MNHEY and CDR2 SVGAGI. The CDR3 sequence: CASSYSGGPNQPQHF. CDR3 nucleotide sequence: TGTGCCAGCAGTTACTCGGGGGGTCCTAATCAGCCCCAGCATTTT.

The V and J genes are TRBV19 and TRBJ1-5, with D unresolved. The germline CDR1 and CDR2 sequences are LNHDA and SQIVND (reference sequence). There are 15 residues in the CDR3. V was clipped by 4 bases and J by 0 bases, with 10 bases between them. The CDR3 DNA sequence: TGTGCCAGTAGTACAACAGCCTCTAGCAATCAGCCCCAGCATTTT. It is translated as CASSTTASSNQPQHF.

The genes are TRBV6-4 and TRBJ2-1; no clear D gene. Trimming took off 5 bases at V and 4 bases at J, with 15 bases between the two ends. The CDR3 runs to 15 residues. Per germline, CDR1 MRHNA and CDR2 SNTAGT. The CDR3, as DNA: TGTGCCAGCAGTCCCCAGCCGACGGAGTACAATGAGCAGTTCTTC. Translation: CASSPQPTEYNEQFF.

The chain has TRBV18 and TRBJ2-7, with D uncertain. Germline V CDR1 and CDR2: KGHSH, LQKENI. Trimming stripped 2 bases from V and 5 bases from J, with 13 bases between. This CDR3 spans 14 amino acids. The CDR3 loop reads CASSPKSQIHEQYF. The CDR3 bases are TGTGCCAGCTCACCAAAATCCCAGATCCACGAGCAGTACTTC.

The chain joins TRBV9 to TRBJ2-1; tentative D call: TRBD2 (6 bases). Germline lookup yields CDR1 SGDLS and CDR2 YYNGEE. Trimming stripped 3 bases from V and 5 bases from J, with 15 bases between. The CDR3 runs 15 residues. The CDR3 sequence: CASSAPRTGDNEQFF. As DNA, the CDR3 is TGTGCCAGCAGCGCGCCCCGGACGGGGGACAATGAGCAGTTCTTC.

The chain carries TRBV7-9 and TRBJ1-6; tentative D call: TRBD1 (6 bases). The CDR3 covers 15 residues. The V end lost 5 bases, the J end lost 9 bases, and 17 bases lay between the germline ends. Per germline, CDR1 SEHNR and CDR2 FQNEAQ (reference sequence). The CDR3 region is CASSGSTGGGSPLHF. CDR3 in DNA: TGTGCCAGCAGCGGATCTACGGGGGGCGGTTCACCCCTCCACTTT.